This paragraph covers one T cell receptor (beta chain) sequence. No antigen is known for it. Sequencing used immunoSEQ multiplex PCR; TCRdb keeps in-frame clones, though not all of them. The sample has under 350,000 clones; about 86% are singletons. These data originate in a study of cytomegalovirus exposure and HLA in healthy donors. General study findings and limits: In vitro work confirmed that a few CMV-associated chains recognize CMV antigens. Investigators reported over 150 TCR beta chains as tied to cytomegalovirus.

The CDR3 extends over 16 amino acids. Trimming took off 3 bases at V and 2 bases at J, with 16 bases between the two ends. Germline CDR1 LNHNV, CDR2 YYDKDF (reference sequence). The sequenced sample consisted of PBMCs. V and J are TRBV15 and TRBJ2-5, with D possibly being TRBD2 (5 bases). The sequence was obtained from a woman aged 18-35 years in good health and CMV-seronegative. The CDR3 sequence is CATSRAHPGYQETQYF. The DNA for the CDR3 is TGTGCCACCAGCAGGGCTCACCCGGGATATCAAGAGACCCAGTACTTC.